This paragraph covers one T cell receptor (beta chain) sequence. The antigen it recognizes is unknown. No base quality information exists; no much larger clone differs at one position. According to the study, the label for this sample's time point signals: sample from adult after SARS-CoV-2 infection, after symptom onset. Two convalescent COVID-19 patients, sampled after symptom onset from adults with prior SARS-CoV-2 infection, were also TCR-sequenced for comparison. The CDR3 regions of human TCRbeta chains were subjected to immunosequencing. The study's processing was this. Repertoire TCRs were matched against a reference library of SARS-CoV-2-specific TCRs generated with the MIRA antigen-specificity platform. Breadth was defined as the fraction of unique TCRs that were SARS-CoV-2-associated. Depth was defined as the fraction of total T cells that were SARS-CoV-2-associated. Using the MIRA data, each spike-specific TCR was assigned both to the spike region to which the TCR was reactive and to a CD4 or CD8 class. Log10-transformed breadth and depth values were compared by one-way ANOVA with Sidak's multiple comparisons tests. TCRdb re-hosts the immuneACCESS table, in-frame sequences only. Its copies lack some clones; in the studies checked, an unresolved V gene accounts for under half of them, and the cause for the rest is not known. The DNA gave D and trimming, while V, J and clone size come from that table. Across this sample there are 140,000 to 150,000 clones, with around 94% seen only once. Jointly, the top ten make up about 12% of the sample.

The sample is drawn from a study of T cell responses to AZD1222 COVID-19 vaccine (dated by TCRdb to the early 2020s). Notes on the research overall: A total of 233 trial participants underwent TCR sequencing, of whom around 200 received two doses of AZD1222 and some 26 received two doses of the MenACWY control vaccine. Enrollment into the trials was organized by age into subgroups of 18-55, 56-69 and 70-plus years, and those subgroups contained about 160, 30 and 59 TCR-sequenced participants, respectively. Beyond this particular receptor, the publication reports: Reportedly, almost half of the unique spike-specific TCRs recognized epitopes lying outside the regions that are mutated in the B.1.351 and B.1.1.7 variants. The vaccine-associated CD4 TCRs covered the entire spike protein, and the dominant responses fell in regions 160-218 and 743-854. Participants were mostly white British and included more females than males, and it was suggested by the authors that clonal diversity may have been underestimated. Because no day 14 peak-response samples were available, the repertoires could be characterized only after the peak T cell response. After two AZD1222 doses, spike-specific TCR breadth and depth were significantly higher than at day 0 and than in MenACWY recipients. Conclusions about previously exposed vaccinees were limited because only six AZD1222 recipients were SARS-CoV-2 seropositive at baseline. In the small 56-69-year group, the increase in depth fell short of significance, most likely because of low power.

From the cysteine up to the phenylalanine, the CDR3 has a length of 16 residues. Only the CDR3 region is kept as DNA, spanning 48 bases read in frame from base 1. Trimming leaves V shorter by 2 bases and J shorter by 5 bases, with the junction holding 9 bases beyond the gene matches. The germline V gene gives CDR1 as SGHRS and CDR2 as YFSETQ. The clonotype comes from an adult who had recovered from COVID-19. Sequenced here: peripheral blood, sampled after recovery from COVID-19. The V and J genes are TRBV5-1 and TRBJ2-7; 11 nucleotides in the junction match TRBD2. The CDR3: CASSFSGRAWAHEQYF. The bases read TGCGCCAGCAGCTTTAGCGGGAGGGCCTGGGCCCACGAGCAGTACTTC.